Described below is a single T cell receptor beta chain sequence and its context. Its matching antigen is unknown. This sample is part of a study of CD4 T cells in relation to SARS-CoV-2 and coronaviruses. Whole-study context: Patient ages ranged from roughly 21 to 80, median 38. Two subjects were Hispanic; patients were roughly eight males and a few females. Crossreactive spike epitopes shared across donors were mapped to their HLA restriction.

Data came from immunoSEQ multiplex PCR; TCRdb stores just in-frame clones and leaves some out. The table shows tens of thousands of clones, with roughly 90% occurring only once. Germline V gene lookup returns CDR1 LNHDA and CDR2 SQIVND (reference sequence). The CDR3 runs to 13 residues. V lost 5 bases and J lost 5, with 12 bases in between. Study-level findings and limits: Memory recall responses, not primary responses primed in culture, are what the assay detects.

Sequencing was done on a sample of memory CD4+ T cells from PBMCs. This chain links TRBV19 with TRBJ1-1, with a possible D match to TRBD1 (6 bases). This TCR derives from an adult with COVID-19. CDR3 nucleotides: TGTGCCAGTAGTGACAGGAGGGCGACTGAAGCTTTCTTT. It codes for CASSDRRATEAFF.